This paragraph covers one T cell receptor (beta chain) sequence. Unmatched junction bases numbered 9, after V lost 6 bases and J lost 5 bases. Germline V gives CDR1 KGHDR, CDR2 SFDVKD. The CDR3 is made up of 15 amino acids. The TCR beta repertoire was assessed by survey-level immunoSEQ sequencing. Assay used: immunoSEQ multiplex PCR; TCRdb lists only in-frame clones, some missing. The sample has 45,000 to 60,000 clones, 93% seen once. This chain joins TRBV24-1 and TRBJ2-1, with 7 bases lining up with TRBD2. This receptor was obtained from a middle-aged man with rheumatoid arthritis. Sequencing was performed on PBMCs. The CDR3 sequence: CATSNPGTTHNEQFF. The CDR3 nucleotides are TGTGCCACCAGTAACCCCGGGACTACCCACAATGAGCAGTTCTTC.